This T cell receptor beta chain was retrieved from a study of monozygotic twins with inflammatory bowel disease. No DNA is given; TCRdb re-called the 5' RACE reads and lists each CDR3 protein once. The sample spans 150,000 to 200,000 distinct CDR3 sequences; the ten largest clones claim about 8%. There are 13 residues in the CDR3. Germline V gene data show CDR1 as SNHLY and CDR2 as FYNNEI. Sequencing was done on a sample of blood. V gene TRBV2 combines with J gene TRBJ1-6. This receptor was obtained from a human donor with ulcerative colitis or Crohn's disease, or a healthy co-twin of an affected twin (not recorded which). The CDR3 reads CASSVGTISPLHF.